A single sample is the source of the 26 T cell receptor beta chains below, sequenced in a study of T cell responses to AZD1222 COVID-19 vaccine. The table came from immunoSEQ multiplex PCR; TCRdb's copy has only in-frame clones and leaves some out. Seen here are some 150,000 clones, more than 85% observed once, and the top ten hold 1.5% to 2%. The material sequenced was peripheral blood, taken on day 0 of AZD1222 vaccination. Receptors were obtained from an adult in good health.

A few counts support this clone. The V gene is TRBV4-1, the J gene TRBJ1-6; D might be TRBD1 (6 bases). The CDR3 sequence is 18 residues long. Germline CDR1 reads MGHRA; CDR2 reads YSYEKL. The ends were cut back, 1 base at V and 4 bases at J, with 17 bases in the middle. CDR3 nucleotide sequence: TGCGCCAGCAGCCAAGGAGTTGGGGGGCGGACTTATAATTCACCCCTCCACTTT. Translating it yields CASSQGVGGRTYNSPLHF.

The chain combines TRBV15 with TRBJ1-5; TRBD1 aligns across 7 bases. V dropped 5 bases and J dropped 2; count of bases not matched to a gene: 6. The CDR3 has 15 amino acids. Germline CDR1 LNHNV, CDR2 YYDKDF (reference sequence). The CDR3 here is CATSPLTGGNQPQHF. The CDR3 DNA reads TGTGCCACCAGCCCCCTAACAGGGGGCAATCAGCCCCAGCATTTT. Using reference TRBV15 and TRBJ1-5 for the parts outside the CDR3, the full variable domain is DAMVIQNPRYQVTQFGKPVTLSCSQTLNHNVMYWYQQKSSQAPKLLFHYYDKDFNNEADTPDNFQSRRPNTSFCFLDIRSPGLGDTAMYLCATSPLTGGNQPQHFGDGTRLSIL.

This chain joins TRBV5-1 and TRBJ1-2; 7 positions agree with TRBD1. Germline lookup yields CDR1 SGHRS and CDR2 YFSETQ. CDR3 length: 12 residues. Trimming removed 4 bases from V and 6 bases from J; junction bases left unmatched: 3. CDR3 DNA sequence: TGCGCCAGCAGCATAGACAGGGATGGCTACACCTTC. It is translated as CASSIDRDGYTF.

The gene calls are TRBV5-1 and TRBJ2-1, with 13 bases lining up with TRBD2. From germline, CDR1 is SGHRS and CDR2 YFSETQ. The CDR3 contains 17 residues. Trimming removed 1 base from V and 6 bases from J; junction bases left unmatched: 7. The CDR3 DNA follows: TGCGCCAGCAGCTTGCGGACTAGCGGGAGTGTTACCAATGAGCAGTTCTTC. It is translated as CASSLRTSGSVTNEQFF.

This chain uses TRBV7-3 with TRBJ1-5, with TRBD1 as a possible D gene (6 bases). V dropped 8 bases and J dropped 2 bases, with 10 bases sitting between them. The germline CDR1 and CDR2 sequences are SGHTA and FQGTGA. The CDR3 is 13 amino acids. As DNA, the CDR3 is TGTGCCAGCTCAAGGACAGGCAATCAGCCCCAGCATTTT. Amino acid sequence: CASSRTGNQPQHF.

The chain carries TRBV6-6 and TRBJ1-5; no firm D call. V was shortened by 0 bases and J by 11 bases, with 14 bases between the two germline ends. Germline CDR1 and CDR2: MNHNY and SVGAGI (reference sequence). CDR3 length: 14 amino acids. DNA of the CDR3: TGTGCCAGCAGTTACTCCGGCGGACTGCCGACCCAGCATTTT. Translation: CASSYSGGLPTQHF.

The rearrangement joins TRBV2 to TRBJ1-2; perhaps TRBD1 as D (6 bases). V lost 2 bases to trimming and J lost 0 bases, with 19 bases between them. Germline V gives CDR1 SNHLY, CDR2 FYNNEI. The CDR3 totals 18 residues. The CDR3 region has the DNA TGTGCCAGCAGTGAATCAGAGGGGGTTGTGGGTTCTAACTATGGCTACACCTTC. This encodes CASSESEGVVGSNYGYTF. Full variable domain (rest looked up from reference TRBV2 and TRBJ1-2): EPEVTQTPSHQVTQMGQEVILRCVPISNHLYFYWYRQILGQKVEFLVSFYNNEISEKSEIFDDQFSVERPDGSNFTLKIRSTKLEDSAMYFCASSESEGVVGSNYGYTFGSGTRLTVV.

This chain connects TRBV27 to TRBJ1-5; D might be TRBD1 (6 bases). The CDR3 extends over 14 amino acids. Trimming stripped 3 bases from V and 7 bases from J, with 13 bases between. Germline assignment: CDR1 MNHEY and CDR2 SMNVEV (reference sequence). CDR3 bases: TGTGCCAGCAGTTTTGGGGGGGCTAGACAGCCCCAGCATTTT. Translation: CASSFGGARQPQHF.

This rearrangement joins TRBV4-1 to TRBJ2-1; 14 bases are shared with TRBD2. CDR1 and CDR2 (germline): MGHRA, YSYEKL. The CDR3 has 16 residues. J lost 6 bases, V lost 1 base, and 2 bases had no gene match. CDR3 amino acids: CASSQVGLAGVNEQFF. In nucleotides, the CDR3 is TGCGCCAGCAGCCAAGTGGGACTAGCGGGAGTCAATGAGCAGTTCTTC.

The chain combines TRBV27 with TRBJ1-2, with D maybe TRBD1 (5 bases). Trimming stripped 6 bases from V and 4 bases from J, with 15 bases between. The CDR3 runs 14 residues. Germline V gene data show CDR1 as MNHEY and CDR2 as SMNVEV (reference sequence). The CDR3 bases are TGTGCCAGCAGCCAGAAGGGGAGGACCTATGGCTACACCTTC. As protein: CASSQKGRTYGYTF.

The chain links TRBV7-9 to TRBJ1-5; D not certain. CDR3 size: 16 residues. V lost 0 bases and J 0 bases, leaving 9 bases between the germline ends. CDR1 and CDR2 from the germline V gene are SEHNR and FQNEAQ (reference sequence). CDR3 sequence reads: CASSLALQYSNQPQHF. CDR3 sequence (DNA): TGTGCCAGCAGCTTAGCGCTCCAATATAGCAATCAGCCCCAGCATTTT.

The rearrangement links TRBV2 to TRBJ1-5, with D possibly being TRBD1 (6 bases). The V gene's germline CDR1 is SNHLY and CDR2 FYNNEI. V lost 5 bases and J lost 7, with 12 bases in between. The CDR3 runs 13 residues. The CDR3 bases are TGTGCCAGCAGTTGGACAGCAGGGCAGCCCCAGCATTTT. This codes for CASSWTAGQPQHF.

The chain has TRBV6-5 and TRBJ2-7, with D uncertain. The V and J ends lost 2 bases and 2 bases respectively, with 7 bases between them. CDR3 length equals 13 residues. CDR1 and CDR2 from the germline V gene are MNHEY and SVGAGI. This CDR3 reads CASSYRSTYEQYF. CDR3 DNA: TGTGCCAGCAGTTACAGGAGTACCTACGAGCAGTACTTC.

This chain links TRBV9 with TRBJ1-2; 9 bases map to TRBD1. V lost 3 bases to trimming and J lost 6 bases; unmatched junction nucleotides: 6. From germline, CDR1 is SGDLS and CDR2 YYNGEE. The CDR3 totals 14 residues. The CDR3 coding sequence is TGTGCCAGCAGCGAAGGGGACAGGGCCAATGGCTACACCTTC. Translating gives CASSEGDRANGYTF. The full variable domain, its missing parts supplied by reference TRBV9 and TRBJ1-2, is DSGVTQTPKHLITATGQRVTLRCSPRSGDLSVYWYQQSLDQGLQFLIQYYNGEERAKGNILERFSAQQFPDLHSELNLSSLELGDSALYFCASSEGDRANGYTFGSGTRLTVV.

The J gene is TRBJ2-1, the V gene TRBV19, with 10 nucleotides matching TRBD1. With 3 bases clipped from V and 9 bases from J, the junction kept 8 bases outside the gene matches. The CDR3 covers 15 residues. Germline CDR1 LNHDA, CDR2 SQIVND (reference sequence). The CDR3 DNA is TGTGCCAGTAGTATCCGGGGACAGGGGTCGGGTGAGCAGTTCTTC. Its protein product is CASSIRGQGSGEQFF.

The V gene is TRBV9, the J gene TRBJ1-4; 11 nucleotides agree with TRBD1. The germline V gene encodes CDR1 SGDLS and CDR2 YYNGEE. The CDR3 length is 15 residues. Trimming removed 3 bases from V and 5 bases from J; junction bases left unmatched: 3. The CDR3 sequence: CASSAGQGGNEKLFF. The CDR3 DNA follows: TGTGCCAGCAGCGCGGGACAGGGGGGGAATGAAAAACTGTTTTTT.

The chain joins TRBV7-9 to TRBJ2-1; D may be TRBD1 (6 bases). The CDR3 extends over 12 amino acids. V was trimmed by 5 bases and J by 15 bases, leaving 17 bases between them. Germline CDR1 reads SEHNR; CDR2 reads FQNEAQ (reference sequence). DNA for the CDR3: TGTGCCAGCAGCCCTGGGACACCACGGGGGTTCTTC. Protein product: CASSPGTPRGFF.

The chain has TRBV6-4 and TRBJ2-2; D ambiguous. Per the germline V gene, CDR1 is MRHNA and CDR2 is SNTAGT. V lost 3 bases and J lost 4, with 9 bases in between. The CDR3 consists of 14 residues. The CDR3 sequence: CASSDTDRTGELFF. Here the CDR3 DNA reads TGTGCCAGCAGTGATACAGACCGCACCGGGGAGCTGTTTTTT.

The chain has TRBV4-1 and TRBJ1-2; the D gene is possibly TRBD1 (5 bases). Trimming stripped 3 bases from V and 7 bases from J, with 12 bases between. The CDR3 is 13 amino acids. Germline V gene lookup returns CDR1 MGHRA and CDR2 YSYEKL. DNA for the CDR3: TGCGCCAGCAGCCAGCCCATGGGGGGTGGCTACACCTTC. Its translation is CASSQPMGGGYTF.

V and J are TRBV19 and TRBJ1-5; TRBD1 is a possible D gene (5 bases). Trimming cost V 2 bases and J 0 bases, with 11 bases left between them. From germline, CDR1 is LNHDA and CDR2 SQIVND (reference sequence). CDR3 length equals 16 residues. This chain's CDR3 is CASSIQGAISNQPQHF. CDR3 sequence (DNA): TGTGCCAGTAGTATACAGGGCGCAATTAGCAATCAGCCCCAGCATTTT.

The rearrangement uses TRBV6-2 or TRBV6-3 and TRBJ1-4; weak D call: TRBD1 (5 bases). This CDR3 comprises 14 residues. Trimming removed 5 bases at V and 12 bases at J, with 19 bases between. CDR1 MNHEY and CDR2 SVGEGT come from the germline V gene. The CDR3 nucleotides read TGTGCCAGCAGTCAGGGACGGAGGACGGGGCAACTGTTTTTT. It encodes CASSQGRRTGQLFF.

J is TRBJ2-6 and V is TRBV12-3 or TRBV12-4, with no clear D. The V and J ends lost 8 bases and 4 bases respectively, with 9 bases between them. The CDR3 runs to 13 residues. Here the CDR3 reads CASRPSGANVLTF. The DNA for the CDR3 is TGTGCCAGCCGACCATCAGGGGCCAACGTCCTGACTTTC.

The chain is built from TRBV10-3 and TRBJ1-6; 11 bases match TRBD1. J gave up 4 bases and V 6 bases, and 8 bases lay outside the gene matches. The CDR3 extends over 17 amino acids. The germline V gene encodes CDR1 ENHRY and CDR2 SYGVKD. The CDR3 bases are TGTGCCATCAGCGATCCGGGACAGGGGGGTTATAATTCACCCCTCCACTTT. Amino acid sequence: CAISDPGQGGYNSPLHF.

The genes are TRBV9 and TRBJ1-2; D not resolved. The CDR3 contains 10 residues. V was pared by 5 bases and J by 5 bases, with 4 bases between. Germline V gene lookup returns CDR1 SGDLS and CDR2 YYNGEE. The CDR3 nucleotides are TGTGCCAGCAGGGGATATGGCTACACCTTC. Encoded protein: CASRGYGYTF.

The chain recombines TRBV9 with TRBJ1-4; TRBD1 agrees at 7 bases. The CDR3 runs to 15 residues. The J segment lost 1 base and the V segment lost 1 base, leaving 1 base of the junction unmatched. Per germline, CDR1 SGDLS and CDR2 YYNGEE. CDR3 sequence reads: CASSVRQGTNEKLFF. The CDR3 nucleotides read TGTGCCAGCAGCGTACGACAGGGAACTAATGAAAAACTGTTTTTT.

The V and J genes are TRBV5-1 and TRBJ1-5, with TRBD1 as a possible D gene (6 bases). The germline CDR1 and CDR2 sequences are SGHRS and YFSETQ. CDR3 size: 14 residues. With 6 bases removed from V and 7 bases from J, the gap between germline ends came to 17 bases. CDR3 DNA: TGCGCCAGCACCCGGGGGCAGGGTGAACAGCCCCAGCATTTT. Protein product: CASTRGQGEQPQHF. Filled out from reference TRBV5-1 and TRBJ1-5, the complete variable domain reads KAGVTQTPRYLIKTRGQQVTLSCSPISGHRSVSWYQQTPGQGLQFLFEYFSETQRNKGNFPGRFSGRQFSNSRSEMNVSTLELGDSALYLCASTRGQGEQPQHFGDGTRLSIL.